One sample yielded the 25 T cell receptor beta chains listed below, sequenced in a study of cytomegalovirus exposure and HLA in healthy donors. PCR involved 60 Vbeta and 13 Jbeta primers. Repertoires were generated with immunoSEQ multiplex PCR, while TCRdb's copy carries only in-frame clones and drops some. This sample has about 120,000 clones, with about 79% found just once. Material for sequencing was PBMCs. These receptors all come from a human donor in good health.

The V call is TRBV27, the J call TRBJ1-2; D perhaps matches TRBD1 (5 bases). The V gene lost 1 base and the J gene lost 3 bases, with 12 bases spanning the gap. The germline gives CDR1 MNHEY, CDR2 SMNVEV (reference sequence). The CDR3 has 15 amino acids. For the CDR3, the DNA is TGTGCCAGCAGTTTATTGAAGGGGTCGGACTATGGCTACACCTTC. This encodes CASSLLKGSDYGYTF.

The chain employs TRBV5-6 and TRBJ2-7; 9 nucleotides agree with TRBD2. CDR1 and CDR2 (germline): SGHDT, YYEEEE. The CDR3 totals 15 residues. Germline trimming cut 1 base from V and 9 bases from J; bases unmatched to any gene: 11. CDR3 coding DNA: TGTGCCAGCAGCTTGTCGGCACTAGCGGGTCGGGGGCAGTACTTC. Its translation: CASSLSALAGRGQYF.

This clone was detected a few times. The chain uses TRBV28 and TRBJ1-5; D is possibly TRBD1 (5 bases). The CDR3 consists of 16 residues. From germline, CDR1 is MDHEN and CDR2 SYDVKM. V shed 6 bases and J shed 0 bases, with 15 bases lying between them. The CDR3 here is CASSYRGQISNQPQHF. The CDR3 DNA sequence: TGTGCCAGCAGCTACCGAGGACAAATTAGCAATCAGCCCCAGCATTTT.

The genes are TRBV9 and TRBJ1-1; D possibly corresponds to TRBD1 (6 bases). Germline V gene sequence: CDR1 SGDLS, CDR2 YYNGEE. The length of the CDR3 is 14 residues. The germline V and J ends were trimmed by 3 bases and 1 base, with 10 bases remaining between them. The CDR3 nucleotides read TGTGCCAGCAGCGAAAGAGGGGGGAACACTGAAGCTTTCTTT. Translated, it gives CASSERGGNTEAFF.

V is TRBV4-2 and J is TRBJ2-5, with a tentative D call TRBD1 (5 bases). Germline CDR1 is LGHNA and CDR2 is YNFKEQ. V gave up 2 bases and J gave up 7 bases, with 20 bases separating them. The CDR3 sequence is 16 residues long. CDR3 DNA: TGTGCCAGCAGCCAAAGTCCAACAGGCGACATCGGGACCCAGTACTTC. Translation gives CASSQSPTGDIGTQYF.

The chain uses TRBV10-1 and TRBJ2-7; TRBD2 matches 12 bases. Germline V lookup: CDR1 WNHNN, CDR2 SYGVQD (reference sequence). J gave up 12 bases and V 3 bases, and 6 bases lay outside the gene matches. The CDR3 totals 13 residues. The CDR3 loop is CASSEGLAGGSYF. For the CDR3, the DNA is TGCGCCAGCAGTGAAGGCCTAGCGGGAGGGTCGTACTTC.

This chain joins TRBV11-2 and TRBJ1-6; TRBD1 is a possible D gene (5 bases). V was cut by 1 base and J by 5 bases, with 15 bases left in between. The CDR3 contains 17 residues. Germline V gene lookup returns CDR1 SGHAT and CDR2 FQNNGV. The CDR3: CASSLGGVGLDNSPLHF. In nucleotides, the CDR3 is TGTGCCAGCAGCTTAGGGGGGGTCGGGCTGGATAATTCACCCCTCCACTTT. Full variable domain (missing parts from reference TRBV11-2 and TRBJ1-6): EAGVAQSPRYKIIEKRQSVAFWCNPISGHATLYWYQQILGQGPKLLIQFQNNGVVDDSQLPKDRFSAERLKGVDSTLKIQPAKLEDSAVYLCASSLGGVGLDNSPLHFGNGTRLTVT.

This clone is a singleton in its sample. Other DNA sequences within the sample encode an identical CDR3. The V gene is TRBV5-1, the J gene TRBJ1-1; 8 bases align to TRBD1. V lost 5 bases, J lost 3 bases, and 3 bases stayed unmatched. Germline V lookup: CDR1 SGHRS, CDR2 YFSETQ. The CDR3 consists of 13 residues. The CDR3 coding sequence is TGCGCCAGCAGTTACAGGGGGGACACTGAAGCTTTCTTT. Translated: CASSYRGDTEAFF.

The gene calls are TRBV6-1 and TRBJ2-1; maybe TRBD2 (5 bases). This CDR3 is built from 13 residues. The germline CDR1 and CDR2 sequences are MNHNS and SASEGT. The ends were cut back, 1 base at V and 15 bases at J, with 16 bases in the middle. The CDR3 here is CASSEGAGLGLFF. CDR3 coding DNA: TGTGCCAGCAGTGAAGGCGCGGGTCTTGGGCTGTTCTTC.

V gene TRBV5-8 combines with J gene TRBJ2-7; 10 bases are a match to TRBD2. This CDR3 contains 14 residues. In germline, CDR1 is SGHTS, CDR2 YDEGEE. With 5 bases clipped from V and 2 bases from J, the junction kept 4 bases outside the gene matches. The CDR3 DNA follows: TGTGCCAGCAGAGGGACTAGCGTTACCTACGAGCAGTACTTC. It encodes CASRGTSVTYEQYF.

V and J are TRBV6-1 and TRBJ2-7; 8 bases are a match to TRBD1. V lost 6 bases to trimming and J lost 7 bases; unmatched junction nucleotides: 11. The germline CDR1 and CDR2 sequences are MNHNS and SASEGT. This CDR3 contains 14 residues. The CDR3 loop reads CASSRQGRPQEQYF. The CDR3 bases are TGTGCCAGCAGCCGACAGGGGCGCCCTCAAGAGCAGTACTTC.

The V and J genes are TRBV7-2 and TRBJ1-2; 8 nucleotides agree with TRBD1. V shed 3 bases and J 5 bases; nucleotides not matched to a gene: 2. This CDR3 contains 13 residues. Per the germline V gene, CDR1 is SGHTA and CDR2 is FQGNSA. CDR3 nucleotides: TGTGCCAGCAGCTTCACAGGGGGGTATGGCTACACCTTC. Translated: CASSFTGGYGYTF.

The chain is built from TRBV7-9 and TRBJ1-2; D is unresolved. V was trimmed by 2 bases and J by 0 bases, leaving 7 bases between them. The germline gives CDR1 SEHNR, CDR2 FQNEAQ (reference sequence). The CDR3 is made up of 14 amino acids. CDR3 region: CASSLLAPNYGYTF. The CDR3, as DNA: TGTGCCAGCAGCTTATTGGCTCCTAACTATGGCTACACCTTC. Variable domain in full (rest from reference TRBV7-9 and TRBJ1-2): DTGVSQNPRHKITKRGQNVTFRCDPISEHNRLYWYRQTLGQGPEFLTYFQNEAQLEKSRLLSDRFSAERPKGSFSTLEIQRTEQGDSAMYLCASSLLAPNYGYTFGSGTRLTVV.

This chain connects TRBV4-1 to TRBJ1-5; D perhaps matches TRBD1 (5 bases). V dropped 7 bases and J dropped 0 bases, with 7 bases sitting between them. There are 13 residues in the CDR3. The germline gives CDR1 MGHRA, CDR2 YSYEKL. CDR3 loop: CASIRDSNQPQHF. As DNA, the CDR3 is TGCGCCAGCATCAGGGATAGCAATCAGCCCCAGCATTTT.

This chain joins TRBV4-2 and TRBJ2-5; the D gene is possibly TRBD1 (5 bases). Deletions cut 3 bases from V and 9 bases from J, with 17 bases between. Germline-derived CDR1 and CDR2 are LGHNA and YNFKEQ. The CDR3 sequence is 14 residues long. The CDR3 coding sequence is TGTGCCAGCAGCCAGGTCACCGACGAAGGGGCCCAGTACTTC. Protein: CASSQVTDEGAQYF.

The chain combines TRBV9 with TRBJ1-2, with D perhaps TRBD1 (6 bases). V was pared by 4 bases and J by 4 bases, with 17 bases between. Germline V gene sequence: CDR1 SGDLS, CDR2 YYNGEE. The CDR3 is 15 amino acids. The CDR3 here is CASSPRGGRSYGYTF. The CDR3 bases are TGTGCCAGCAGCCCGAGGGGGGGGCGTAGCTATGGCTACACCTTC. The full variable domain, its missing parts supplied by reference TRBV9 and TRBJ1-2, is DSGVTQTPKHLITATGQRVTLRCSPRSGDLSVYWYQQSLDQGLQFLIQYYNGEERAKGNILERFSAQQFPDLHSELNLSSLELGDSALYFCASSPRGGRSYGYTFGSGTRLTVV.

This clone was picked up a small number of times. The V call is TRBV30, the J call TRBJ1-1; D is uncertain. CDR1 and CDR2 from the germline V gene are GTSNPN and SVGIG (reference sequence). The CDR3 sequence is 12 residues long. The V gene lost 1 base and the J gene lost 5 bases, with 8 bases spanning the gap. The CDR3 region has the DNA TGTGCCTGGAGTGGAGGAAAAACTGAAGCTTTCTTT. It specifies CAWSGGKTEAFF.

CDR3: CASTLQGARVEQYF. The CDR3 DNA is TGTGCCAGCACCTTACAGGGGGCTAGGGTCGAGCAGTACTTC. The chain carries TRBV28 and TRBJ2-7; 9 bases are shared with TRBD1. The CDR3 is 14 residues long. In germline, CDR1 is MDHEN, CDR2 SYDVKM. J lost 6 bases, V lost 7 bases, and 10 bases had no gene match.

The rearrangement joins TRBV2 to TRBJ2-7, with D tentatively TRBD2 (6 bases). Trimming cost V 4 bases and J 5 bases, with 6 bases left between them. This CDR3 is 11 amino acids long. The germline CDR1 and CDR2 sequences are SNHLY and FYNNEI. The CDR3 loop is CASSGRDEQYF. As DNA, the CDR3 is TGTGCCAGCAGTGGGAGGGACGAGCAGTACTTC.

The chain links TRBV5-1 to TRBJ2-2, with 7 nucleotides matching TRBD1. The germline CDR1 and CDR2 sequences are SGHRS and YFSETQ. This CDR3 spans 15 amino acids. The V segment lost 3 bases and the J segment 0 bases; nucleotides outside the gene matches: 2. This CDR3 reads CASSWDSANTGELFF. The CDR3, as DNA: TGCGCCAGCAGCTGGGACAGCGCGAACACCGGGGAGCTGTTTTTT.

This clone was detected a few times. The V gene is TRBV25-1, the J gene TRBJ1-5, with D possibly matching TRBD1 (6 bases). Germline CDR1 MGHDK, CDR2 SYGVNS. The V gene lost 3 bases and the J gene lost 2 bases, with 14 bases spanning the gap. The CDR3 sequence is 16 residues long. The DNA of the CDR3 is TGTGCCAGCAGTGAGGACCGGGACACCCGCAATCAGCCCCAGCATTTT. Its translation: CASSEDRDTRNQPQHF.

There are a few counts of this clone. This chain uses TRBV2 with TRBJ1-1; a weak D match, TRBD1 (6 bases). Germline assignment: CDR1 SNHLY and CDR2 FYNNEI. The CDR3 spans 16 residues. V dropped 3 bases and J dropped 2 bases, with 16 bases sitting between them. The CDR3 region has the DNA TGTGCCAGCAGTGAGCCAAGACGACAGGTCAACACTGAAGCTTTCTTT. This translates into CASSEPRRQVNTEAFF.

This chain joins TRBV28 and TRBJ1-2; a possible D gene is TRBD1 (6 bases). Trimming removed 8 bases from V and 4 bases from J, with 14 bases in between. This CDR3 spans 13 amino acids. CDR1 and CDR2 (germline): MDHEN, SYDVKM. CDR3: CASQRQVTYGYTF. CDR3 bases: TGTGCCAGCCAAAGACAGGTTACCTATGGCTACACCTTC.

The chain couples TRBV29-1 to TRBJ2-2; the D is unclear. Looked up from germline, CDR1 is SQVTM and CDR2 is ANQGSEA. This CDR3 is 13 amino acids long. Trimming pared 5 bases from V and 7 bases from J, leaving 14 bases between. The CDR3 DNA is TGCAGCGTTCAGCAGGTGTCCATCGGGGAGCTGTTTTTT. Amino acid sequence: CSVQQVSIGELFF.

The genes are TRBV2 and TRBJ1-5, with a tentative D call TRBD1 (6 bases). With 7 bases removed from V and 4 bases from J, the gap between germline ends came to 8 bases. The CDR3 is made up of 12 amino acids. From germline, CDR1 is SNHLY and CDR2 FYNNEI. As DNA, the CDR3 is TGTGCCAGCACCACAGGGAATCAGCCCCAGCATTTT. This codes for CASTTGNQPQHF.